This TCR beta chain came from a study of glioma-infiltrating T cells. The V and J ends lost 3 bases and 6 bases, in that order; junction bases with no gene match: 3. Per germline, CDR1 SGHNT and CDR2 YYREEE (reference sequence). The CDR3 is 13 residues long. As regards this clonotype: What it binds is not known.

The iRepertoire nested amplicon-rescue multiplex PCR amplified TCR alpha and beta CDR3s from RNA. Input was roughly 85-450 ng of tissue mRNA or PBMC total RNA. TCRdb ran MiXCR on the multiplex PCR reads and lists one entry per CDR3 protein. Of 44,000 or so distinct CDR3 sequences in the sample, 20% to 25% were seen once. General study results and limits: CDR3 overlap between tissue and blood was very small.

The specimen was glioma tissue, nonneoplastic brain tissue, or PBMCs (not recorded which). This rearrangement joins TRBV5-4 to TRBJ1-3; TRBD1 agrees at 7 bases. The TCR comes from a human donor with low-grade glioma or glioblastoma, undergoing nonglioma brain surgery, or in good health (not recorded which). CDR3 in amino acids: CASSCGTENTIYF. In DNA form, the CDR3 reads TGTGCCAGCAGCTGCGGGACAGAAAACACCATATATTTT.